Shown below are 13 T cell receptor beta chains from a single sample sequenced in a study. Treg sorting used a CD4+CD25+CD127-/low gate. TCRdb fed the 5' RACE reads into MiXCR, producing one record per CDR3 protein. The table records tens of thousands of distinct CDR3 sequences, about 26% of them present only once. Sequenced input: tumor-infiltrating Tregs sorted from the breast tumor. All receptors derive from a female donor with breast cancer.

The sample holds a few counts of this clonotype. V gene TRBV28 combines with J gene TRBJ2-5; D call uncertain. Trimming shortened V by 3 bases and J by 2 bases, and 10 bases separated the two germline ends. Looked up from germline, CDR1 is MDHEN and CDR2 is SYDVKM. This CDR3 is built from 14 residues. DNA of the CDR3: TGTGCCAGCAGTTTTGTTAACAGTCAAGAGACCCAGTACTTC. Translation: CASSFVNSQETQYF. Looking up the rest from reference TRBV28 and TRBJ2-5 gives the full variable domain: DVKVTQSSRYLVKRTGEKVFLECVQDMDHENMFWYRQDPGLGLRLIYFSYDVKMKEKGDIPEGYSVSREKKERFSLILESASTNQTSMYLCASSFVNSQETQYFGPGTRLLVL.

This clonotype has just a few counts. The rearrangement links TRBV3-1 to TRBJ1-1; 8 nucleotides line up with TRBD1. Germline CDR1 LGHDT, CDR2 YNNKEL (reference sequence). This CDR3 is built from 14 residues. V was clipped by 3 bases and J by 8 bases; unmatched bases: 8. DNA for the CDR3: TGTGCCAGCAGCCAGTTCCAGGGGGCCGGAGAAGCTTTCTTT. The encoded protein is CASSQFQGAGEAFF.

This clonotype was detected only a few times. This chain connects TRBV5-4 to TRBJ2-2; no firm D call. Germline-derived CDR1 and CDR2 are SGHNT and YYREEE (reference sequence). There are 13 residues in the CDR3. V gave up 0 bases and J gave up 7 bases, with 7 bases separating them. CDR3 region: CASSLEGLGELFF. For the CDR3, the DNA is TGTGCCAGCAGCTTGGAAGGGCTCGGGGAGCTGTTTTTT.

In its sample, this clonotype was seen many times. CDR3 region: CASSVGPANYGYTF. The CDR3 bases are TGTGCCAGCAGCGTAGGCCCGGCTAACTATGGCTACACCTTC. This chain connects TRBV9 to TRBJ1-2, with D unresolved. The CDR3 totals 14 residues. Trimming left V 0 bases short and J 0 bases short, with 6 bases between. CDR1 is SGDLS, CDR2 YYNGEE, per germline.

This clonotype was observed many times. This rearrangement joins TRBV7-2 to TRBJ1-5; TRBD1 matches at 7 bases. The CDR3 runs to 14 residues. The V and J ends lost 5 bases and 3 bases, in that order; junction bases with no gene match: 4. Per germline, CDR1 SGHTA and CDR2 FQGNSA. CDR3 amino acids: CASSQDRDNQPQHF. CDR3 nucleotide sequence: TGTGCCAGCAGCCAAGACAGGGACAATCAGCCCCAGCATTTT.

In its sample, this clonotype was seen a few times. A much more abundant neighbour one base away suggests this may be a read error. The chain has TRBV6-6 and TRBJ1-5, with 7 bases identical to TRBD1. CDR3 size: 15 residues. The germline CDR1 and CDR2 sequences are MNHNY and SVGAGI (reference sequence). The CDR3 DNA reads as TGTGCCAGCAGCCCGGGACAGCTGTACGATCAGCTCCAGCATTTT. Amino acids: CASSPGQLYDQLQHF.

This clonotype has ten or more counts. V usage is TRBV29-1 and J usage is TRBJ1-4; TRBD1 is a possible D gene (5 bases). The V gene's germline CDR1 is SQVTM and CDR2 ANQGSEA. This CDR3 comprises 12 residues. V dropped 5 bases and J dropped 7 bases, with 11 bases sitting between them. CDR3 loop: CSVRDGVEKLFF. DNA of the CDR3: TGCAGCGTTCGGGACGGAGTTGAAAAACTGTTTTTT.

The rearrangement joins TRBV28 to TRBJ1-2; possibly TRBD1 for D (6 bases). Germline CDR1 and CDR2: MDHEN and SYDVKM. CDR3 size: 13 residues. Trimming shortened V by 5 bases and J by 6 bases, and 13 bases separated the two germline ends. In DNA form, the CDR3 reads TGTGCCAGCAGTGCACCCCAGGGGAATGGCTACACCTTC. Amino acid sequence: CASSAPQGNGYTF.

This clonotype was counted at least ten times. J is TRBJ1-2 and V is TRBV11-2, with a possible D match to TRBD1 (5 bases). Germline CDR1 is SGHAT and CDR2 is FQNNGV. The germline V and J ends were trimmed by 5 bases and 7 bases, with 17 bases remaining between them. The CDR3 is 14 residues long. The CDR3 DNA reads as TGTGCCAGCAGCCTGACTCTCCTTGGGGGTGGCTACACCTTC. This translates into CASSLTLLGGGYTF.

This clonotype was recorded a few times. The chain employs TRBV5-1 and TRBJ2-1, with TRBD1 matching over 9 bases. Germline V gene lookup returns CDR1 SGHRS and CDR2 YFSETQ. The CDR3 extends over 14 amino acids. With 4 bases clipped from V and 4 bases from J, the junction kept 3 bases outside the gene matches. CDR3 sequence: CASSPGQGYNEQFF. The DNA of the CDR3 is TGCGCCAGCAGCCCCGGACAGGGGTACAATGAGCAGTTCTTC.

This clonotype appeared many times. The genes are TRBV7-2 and TRBJ2-1; D ambiguous. CDR3 length equals 14 residues. V was cut by 2 bases and J by 8 bases, with 13 bases left in between. Germline V CDR1 and CDR2: SGHTA, FQGNSA. The CDR3 sequence is CASSLPAFPHEQFF. The DNA for the CDR3 is TGTGCCAGCAGCTTACCAGCGTTCCCCCATGAGCAGTTCTTC.

The J gene is TRBJ1-5, the V gene TRBV7-9; D gene ambiguous. V was cut by 1 base and J by 7 bases, with 5 bases left in between. The CDR3 is 12 residues long. The germline CDR1 and CDR2 sequences are SEHNR and FQNEAQ (reference sequence). The CDR3 region is CASSLGSQPQHF. The CDR3, as DNA: TGTGCCAGCAGCTTAGGATCCCAGCCCCAGCATTTT.

Notes on this clonotype: This is likely a read error, given that the CDR3 carries no conserved phenylalanine or tryptophan at its end. This chain uses TRBV6-1 with TRBJ1-2; TRBD1 aligns across 7 bases. With V trimmed by 4 bases and J by 6 bases, 14 bases remained unmatched. The CDR3 has 16 amino acids. Germline lookup yields CDR1 MNHNS and CDR2 SASEGT. The CDR3 coding sequence is TGTGCCAGCAGTGGTCTAGCCGGGACAGCTAGGAATGGCTACACCCTC. It specifies CASSGLAGTARNGYTL.